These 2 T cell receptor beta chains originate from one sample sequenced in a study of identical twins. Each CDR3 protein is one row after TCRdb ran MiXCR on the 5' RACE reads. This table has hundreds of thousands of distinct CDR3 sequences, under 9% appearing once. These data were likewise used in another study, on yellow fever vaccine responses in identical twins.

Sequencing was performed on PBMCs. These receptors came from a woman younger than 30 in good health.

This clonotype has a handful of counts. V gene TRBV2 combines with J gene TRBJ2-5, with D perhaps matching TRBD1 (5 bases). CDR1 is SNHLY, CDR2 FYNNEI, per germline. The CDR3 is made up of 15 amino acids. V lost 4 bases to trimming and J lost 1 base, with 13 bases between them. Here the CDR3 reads CASSGAYRTQETQYF. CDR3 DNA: TGTGCCAGCAGTGGGGCATACAGGACCCAAGAGACCCAGTACTTC.

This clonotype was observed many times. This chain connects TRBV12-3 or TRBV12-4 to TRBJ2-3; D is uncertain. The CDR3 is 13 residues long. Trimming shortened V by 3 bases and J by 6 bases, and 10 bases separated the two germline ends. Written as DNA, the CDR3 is TGTGCCAGCAGTTTTTCGATCACGGATACGCAGTATTTT. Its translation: CASSFSITDTQYF.